This T cell receptor beta chain was observed in a study of blood T cell repertoires in COVID-19. Study summary: PBMCs, B-cell-depleted T cells, or T cells were the source of the cDNA or gDNA that made up the material.

Authors' analysis steps: Scientists estimated how many nucleated cells there were by amplifying reference gene primers. The assay was immunoSEQ multiplex PCR, and TCRdb's table has in-frame clones only and misses some. From that table come the V and J calls and clone size; the DNA was used to work out D and trimming. The sample lists approximately 91,000 clones, nearly 90% occurring once. Germline CDR1 reads MDHEN; CDR2 reads SYDVKM. There are 13 residues in the CDR3. The junction had 6 bases not matched to a gene; V was cut back by 6 bases and J by 5 bases. This clonotype was obtained from a man aged 70-80 years with acute or convalescent COVID-19. The V and J genes are TRBV28 and TRBJ2-5; 7 bases fit TRBD1. The sequencing sample was made of peripheral blood. Here the CDR3 DNA reads TGTGCCAGCAGGTCCGACAGGGCGGAGACCCAGTACTTC. This gives the protein CASRSDRAETQYF.